The clone carrying this T cell receptor beta chain was seen a few times. This specimen comes from a study of control samples from healthy donors and cancer patients. The method was immunoSEQ multiplex PCR; TCRdb's version includes in-frame clones alone and lacks a portion of them. The sample lists fewer than 200,000 clones; almost 90% were seen once. Germline CDR1 and CDR2: SGHVS and FQNEAQ. V was pared by 4 bases and J by 5 bases, with 19 bases between. The CDR3 has 16 amino acids. The chain is built from TRBV7-8 and TRBJ2-3, with D perhaps assigned TRBD1 or TRBD2 (5 bases each). The source of this sequence is a woman aged 25 to 39 in good health. Sequenced input: blood. The CDR3 loop reads CASSSSGLFLVDTQYF. The CDR3 DNA reads TGTGCCAGCAGCTCTTCGGGGCTGTTTTTGGTAGATACGCAGTATTTT.